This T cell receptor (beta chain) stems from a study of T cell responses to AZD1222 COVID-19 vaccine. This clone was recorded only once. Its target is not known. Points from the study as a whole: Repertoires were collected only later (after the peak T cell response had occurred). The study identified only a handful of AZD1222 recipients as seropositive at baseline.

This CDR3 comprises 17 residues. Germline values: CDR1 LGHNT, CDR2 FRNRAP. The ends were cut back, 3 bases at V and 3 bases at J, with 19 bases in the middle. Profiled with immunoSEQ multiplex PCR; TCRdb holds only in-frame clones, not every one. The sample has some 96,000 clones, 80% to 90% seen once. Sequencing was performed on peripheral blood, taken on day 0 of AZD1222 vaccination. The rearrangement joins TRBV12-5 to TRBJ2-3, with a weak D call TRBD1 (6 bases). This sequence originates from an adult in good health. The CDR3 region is CASGFLGVGASTDTQYF. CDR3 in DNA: TGTGCTAGTGGTTTCCTGGGTGTGGGGGCGTCGACAGATACGCAGTATTTT.